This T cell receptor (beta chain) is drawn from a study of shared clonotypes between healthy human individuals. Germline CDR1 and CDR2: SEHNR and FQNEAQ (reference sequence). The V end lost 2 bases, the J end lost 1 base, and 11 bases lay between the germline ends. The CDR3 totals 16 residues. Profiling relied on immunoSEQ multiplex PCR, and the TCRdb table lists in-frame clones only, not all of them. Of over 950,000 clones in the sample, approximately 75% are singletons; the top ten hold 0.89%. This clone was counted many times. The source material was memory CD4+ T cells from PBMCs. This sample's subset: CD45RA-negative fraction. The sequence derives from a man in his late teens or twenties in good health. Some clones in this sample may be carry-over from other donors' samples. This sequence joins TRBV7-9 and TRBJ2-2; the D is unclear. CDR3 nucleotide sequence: TGTGCCAGCAGCTTACTGGCGGTCCTGAACACCGGGGAGCTGTTTTTT. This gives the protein CASSLLAVLNTGELFF.